This T cell receptor (beta chain) was identified in a study of blood T cell repertoires in COVID-19. About the study: Acute and convalescent COVID-19 specimens originated in the United States, Italy and Spain. T cells, B-cell-depleted T cells, or PBMCs provided the cDNA or gDNA that served as material.

V lost 5 bases to trimming and J lost 0 bases, with 14 bases between them. Germline CDR1 and CDR2: SGHTA and FQGTGA. This CDR3 has 17 residues. Source study methods: Nucleated cell number was recorded as an estimate derived from reference gene primer amplification. Using immunoSEQ multiplex PCR, the repertoire was profiled, and TCRdb retains in-frame clones only, with some absent. The V and J calls and clone size come from that table; D and trimming were worked out from the DNA. The sample lists 250,000 to 300,000 clones, 75% to 90% seen once, with 2.2% in the top ten. V usage is TRBV7-3 and J usage is TRBJ2-6; a possible D gene is TRBD1 (5 bases). This receptor was obtained from a woman aged 50 to 60 who had recovered from COVID-19. Sequencing input: peripheral blood. DNA for the CDR3: TGTGCCAGCAGCCCCAAGATCGACAGCTCTGGGGCCAACGTCCTGACTTTC. It encodes CASSPKIDSSGANVLTF.